Presented here are 21 T cell receptor beta chains from one specimen sequenced in a study of T cell changes during pregnancy in multiple sclerosis. Profiled with immunoSEQ multiplex PCR; TCRdb holds only in-frame clones, not every one. This table has more than 100,000 clones, about 90% appearing once. Here the sequenced sample was peripheral blood, taken after pregnancy. These receptors were collected from a female donor with multiple sclerosis, enrolled in a pregnancy study.

The chain combines TRBV4-3 with TRBJ1-1; D gene uncertain. Trimming removed 0 bases from V and 5 bases from J, with 10 bases in between. This CDR3 has 14 amino acids. The germline gives CDR1 LGHNA, CDR2 YSLEER. Written as DNA, the CDR3 is TGCGCCAGCAGCCAAGATCTGCGCGTTACTGAAGCTTTCTTT. This gives the protein CASSQDLRVTEAFF.

V gene TRBV6-6 combines with J gene TRBJ2-7; D unclear. The V end was cut by 5 bases, the J end by 3 bases, with 11 bases between. The CDR3 runs to 13 residues. From germline, CDR1 is MNHNY and CDR2 SVGAGI (reference sequence). The CDR3 spells CASSPQLYYEQYF. The DNA for the CDR3 is TGTGCCAGCAGTCCCCAACTCTACTACGAGCAGTACTTC.

This sequence joins TRBV2 and TRBJ2-1; 8 positions match TRBD2. J gave up 4 bases and V 8 bases, and 4 bases lay outside the gene matches. The CDR3 totals 13 residues. Germline CDR1 SNHLY, CDR2 FYNNEI. The CDR3: CASGSGRYNEQFF. In DNA, the CDR3 is TGTGCCAGCGGGAGCGGGAGATACAATGAGCAGTTCTTC. Complete variable domain (other parts from reference TRBV2 and TRBJ2-1): EPEVTQTPSHQVTQMGQEVILRCVPISNHLYFYWYRQILGQKVEFLVSFYNNEISEKSEIFDDQFSVERPDGSNFTLKIRSTKLEDSAMYFCASGSGRYNEQFFGPGTRLTVL.

This chain links TRBV5-1 with TRBJ1-1, with 12 bases identical to TRBD1. Germline CDR1 SGHRS, CDR2 YFSETQ. This CDR3 has 16 residues. Trimming took 4 bases from V and 5 from J; bases not matched to a gene: 9. The CDR3 nucleotides read TGCGCCAGCAGCCCCGGGACAGGGGGCTCGGGGACTGAAGCTTTCTTT. Translating it yields CASSPGTGGSGTEAFF.

This chain uses TRBV19 with TRBJ2-1; D is perhaps TRBD1 (5 bases). The CDR3 is 13 residues long. The germline V and J ends were trimmed by 2 bases and 10 bases, with 12 bases remaining between them. The germline CDR1 and CDR2 sequences are LNHDA and SQIVND (reference sequence). The CDR3 nucleotides read TGTGCCAGTAGTATAAGCAGGGAACGGGAGCAGTTCTTC. Translation: CASSISREREQFF.

V usage is TRBV5-1 and J usage is TRBJ1-2, with D possibly TRBD1 on 6 matching bases. CDR1 and CDR2 (germline): SGHRS, YFSETQ. This CDR3 has 14 residues. V lost 4 bases, J lost 8 bases, and 18 bases lay in between. CDR3 amino acids: CASSIGGPGEGYTF. The CDR3 region has the DNA TGCGCCAGCAGCATCGGGGGGCCGGGAGAGGGCTACACCTTC.

CDR3 DNA: TGTGCCAGCAGCCCCACTACAGGGATCCACAATGAGCAGTTCTTC. Its protein product is CASSPTTGIHNEQFF. The rearrangement uses TRBV7-2 and TRBJ2-1; possible D gene TRBD1, 6 bases. The CDR3 has 15 amino acids. CDR1 and CDR2 (germline): SGHTA, FQGNSA. Deletions cut 5 bases from V and 5 bases from J, with 16 bases between.

The sample holds one count of this clone. The J gene is TRBJ1-1, the V gene TRBV27; D ambiguous. Germline CDR1 reads MNHEY; CDR2 reads SMNVEV (reference sequence). The CDR3 totals 14 residues. The V end was cut by 5 bases, the J end by 0 bases, with 10 bases between. CDR3 in amino acids: CASSPTGLNTEAFF. The CDR3 DNA reads as TGTGCCAGCAGTCCCACCGGGTTGAACACTGAAGCTTTCTTT.

V is TRBV28 and J is TRBJ2-7, with 10 bases identical to TRBD1. The CDR3 is 14 residues long. The germline V gene has CDR1 MDHEN and CDR2 SYDVKM. Trimming removed 4 bases from V and 2 bases from J; junction bases left unmatched: 2. The CDR3 spells CASSSGTGAYEQYF. The CDR3, as DNA: TGTGCCAGCAGTTCCGGGACAGGGGCCTACGAGCAGTACTTC.

J is TRBJ1-4 and V is TRBV6-1, with D possibly being TRBD1 (5 bases). CDR3 length: 12 amino acids. Germline values: CDR1 MNHNS, CDR2 SASEGT. V lost 3 bases, J lost 15 bases, and 14 bases lay in between. CDR3: CASSDRAWSVFF. For the CDR3, the DNA is TGTGCCAGCAGTGACAGGGCATGGTCGGTGTTTTTT.

The V gene is TRBV4-2, the J gene TRBJ2-7, with TRBD1 matching 7 bases. The CDR3 covers 14 residues. With V trimmed by 1 base and J by 1 base, 1 base remained unmatched. Germline V gene lookup returns CDR1 LGHNA and CDR2 YNFKEQ. This CDR3 reads CASSQGGQSYEQYF. The DNA of the CDR3 is TGTGCCAGCAGCCAAGGGGGACAGTCCTACGAGCAGTACTTC.

The J gene is TRBJ1-3, the V gene TRBV18; D unclear. The germline V and J ends were trimmed by 1 base and 0 bases, with 7 bases remaining between them. The CDR3 runs to 15 residues. Germline CDR1 is KGHSH and CDR2 is LQKENI. The CDR3 reads CASSPQKLSGNTIYF. DNA for the CDR3: TGTGCCAGCTCACCACAGAAACTCTCTGGAAACACCATATATTTT. The variable domain in full, with the rest retrieved from reference TRBV18 and TRBJ1-3, is NAGVMQNPRHLVRRRGQEARLRCSPMKGHSHVYWYRQLPEEGLKFMVYLQKENIIDESGMPKERFSAEFPKEGPSILRIQQVVRGDSAAYFCASSPQKLSGNTIYFGEGSWLTVV.

The rearrangement uses TRBV29-1 and TRBJ2-7; 8 bases are a match to TRBD1. V lost 4 bases, J lost 2 bases, and 13 bases stayed unmatched. This CDR3 region has 16 residues. Germline values: CDR1 SQVTM, CDR2 ANQGSEA. The CDR3 reads CSVGIGLLQGAYEQYF. CDR3 nucleotides: TGCAGCGTTGGGATCGGACTACTACAGGGGGCCTACGAGCAGTACTTC.

The chain has TRBV7-9 and TRBJ2-1; 8 nucleotides agree with TRBD1. V dropped 2 bases and J dropped 3; count of bases not matched to a gene: 12. The CDR3 length is 18 residues. Germline assignment: CDR1 SEHNR and CDR2 FQNEAQ (reference sequence). The CDR3 DNA reads as TGTGCCAGCAGCTTAAGGGACAGGCCCCTGGGGTACTACAATGAGCAGTTCTTC. It encodes CASSLRDRPLGYYNEQFF.

V gene TRBV2 combines with J gene TRBJ1-5; D is perhaps TRBD1 (5 bases). With 3 bases removed from V and 4 bases from J, the gap between germline ends came to 16 bases. The length of the CDR3 is 16 residues. Germline CDR1 is SNHLY and CDR2 is FYNNEI. The CDR3 region is CASSEPRGGRNQPQHF. The CDR3 nucleotides are TGTGCCAGCAGTGAGCCGCGGGGGGGGAGAAATCAGCCCCAGCATTTT.

The J gene is TRBJ2-1, the V gene TRBV7-6; maybe TRBD1 (5 bases). The CDR3 is made up of 14 amino acids. In germline, CDR1 is SGHVS, CDR2 FNYEAQ. V was shortened by 1 base and J by 5 bases, with 9 bases between the two germline ends. CDR3 sequence: CASSLEQDNNEQFF. The CDR3 bases are TGTGCCAGCAGCTTAGAACAGGATAACAATGAGCAGTTCTTC.

The genes are TRBV13 and TRBJ2-3; D is unclear. The CDR3 sequence is 14 residues long. Trimming cost V 5 bases and J 3 bases, with 12 bases left between them. The V gene's germline CDR1 is PRHDT and CDR2 FYEKMQ (reference sequence). The CDR3 DNA is TGTGCCAGCAGCCTTCCTTTCAGTACAGATACGCAGTATTTT. Translating it yields CASSLPFSTDTQYF.

V is TRBV9 and J is TRBJ1-1, with TRBD1 as a possible D gene (5 bases). V lost 1 base and J 5 bases, leaving 9 bases between the germline ends. Germline V gives CDR1 SGDLS, CDR2 YYNGEE. This CDR3 is 13 amino acids long. The CDR3: CASSVRGGTEAFF. The CDR3 DNA sequence: TGTGCCAGCAGCGTACGGGGGGGGACTGAAGCTTTCTTT.

V usage is TRBV29-1 and J usage is TRBJ2-3; possibly TRBD2 for D (5 bases). CDR3 length: 14 amino acids. CDR1 is SQVTM and CDR2 is ANQGSEA in the germline V gene. V shed 6 bases and J shed 0 bases, with 13 bases lying between them. The CDR3 loop reads CSVLAQASTDTQYF. The DNA for the CDR3 is TGCAGCGTCCTAGCCCAGGCTAGCACAGATACGCAGTATTTT.

The chain is built from TRBV11-2 and TRBJ2-1, with 9 bases identical to TRBD1. CDR1 and CDR2 (germline): SGHAT, FQNNGV. CDR3 length: 13 amino acids. V was clipped by 4 bases and J by 7 bases; unmatched bases: 2. CDR3 nucleotide sequence: TGTGCCAGCAGCTACGGGACAGGGAATGAGCAGTTCTTC. This sequence encodes CASSYGTGNEQFF.

The chain employs TRBV7-9 and TRBJ1-1, with TRBD1 as a possible D gene (5 bases). V was pared by 2 bases and J by 11 bases, with 12 bases between. The V gene's germline CDR1 is SEHNR and CDR2 FQNEAQ (reference sequence). The CDR3 consists of 12 residues. CDR3 sequence reads: CASSLNRRGAFF. CDR3 sequence (DNA): TGTGCCAGCAGCTTAAACAGGCGAGGTGCTTTCTTT.